Shown below are 20 T cell receptor beta chains from a single sample sequenced in a study of CD8+CD57+ T cells in acquired aplastic anemia. CDR3 and TCR beta VDJ profiling relied on genomic DNA as the template. TCRdb fed the reads into MiXCR, producing one record per CDR3 protein. The repertoire holds 200,000 to 250,000 distinct CDR3 sequences, with 30% to 40% as singletons. The sample comprised sorted CD4+, CD8+, or CD8+CD57+ T cells (not recorded which) from PBMCs. Source of these receptors: a human donor in good health, serving as a control.

Details on this clonotype: A read error may explain this, as a much larger clone is one base away. The genes are TRBV7-9 and TRBJ1-3; the D is unclear. The CDR3 spans 15 residues. CDR1 is SEHNR, CDR2 FQNEAQ, per germline (reference sequence). CDR3 loop: CASSSRLLSGSTIYF. The CDR3 nucleotides are TGTGCCAGCAGCTCTAGGCTCCTCTCTGGAAGCACCATATATTTT.

This clonotype has at least ten counts. V and J are TRBV6-1 and TRBJ1-2, with a tentative D call TRBD1 (6 bases). V lost 6 bases and J 6 bases, leaving 14 bases between the germline ends. This CDR3 comprises 13 residues. Germline CDR1 is MNHNS and CDR2 is SASEGT. CDR3 in DNA: TGTGCCAGCAGAACAGGGTTAAGGGATGGCTACACCTTC. Amino acids: CASRTGLRDGYTF.

This clonotype was counted ten times or more. The chain carries TRBV10-3 and TRBJ1-2; D is unresolved. V was shortened by 5 bases and J by 2 bases, with 12 bases between the two germline ends. The CDR3 extends over 14 amino acids. Germline CDR1 is ENHRY and CDR2 is SYGVKD. The CDR3 loop reads CAISPGPENYGYTF. CDR3 nucleotides: TGTGCCATCAGTCCAGGTCCGGAGAACTATGGCTACACCTTC.

The rearrangement links TRBV7-8 to TRBJ2-3; 15 bases align to TRBD2. Germline assignment: CDR1 SGHVS and CDR2 FQNEAQ. J gave up 5 bases and V 5 bases, and 8 bases lay outside the gene matches. The CDR3 sequence is 17 residues long. Here the CDR3 reads CASSRPGLAGGRDTQYF. DNA of the CDR3: TGTGCCAGCAGCAGACCGGGACTAGCGGGGGGTAGAGATACGCAGTATTTT.

This clonotype has only a few counts. Being one base from a much bigger clone, this may be a read error. The chain joins TRBV20-1 to TRBJ1-2; maybe TRBD1 (5 bases). Germline V lookup: CDR1 DFQATT, CDR2 SNEGSKA (reference sequence). The CDR3 runs 12 residues. The CDR3 loop reads CSAKGANYGHTF. The CDR3 DNA reads TGCAGTGCTAAAGGGGCTAACTATGGCCACACCTTC.

With regard to this clonotype: One base away lies a much larger clone, so this may be a sequencing read error. This sequence joins TRBV19 and TRBJ1-5; TRBD1 agrees at 9 bases. Germline V gives CDR1 LNHDA, CDR2 SQIVND (reference sequence). J was trimmed by 5 bases and V by 9 bases; bases with no gene match: 14. The CDR3 spans 16 residues. The CDR3 sequence: CASLGQGVLGDQPQHF. The CDR3 DNA reads as TGTGCCAGCCTGGGACAGGGCGTGTTGGGCGATCAGCCCCAGCATTTT.

The chain couples TRBV30 to TRBJ1-2; 7 bases are shared with TRBD1. The CDR3 extends over 16 amino acids. From germline, CDR1 is GTSNPN and CDR2 SVGIG (reference sequence). V lost 2 bases, J lost 4 bases, and 13 bases stayed unmatched. The DNA of the CDR3 is TGTGCCTGGAGTTCGACGGACAGGCGGGAACGCTATGGCTACACCTTC. Its protein is CAWSSTDRRERYGYTF.

The V and J genes are TRBV4-1 and TRBJ2-5; 9 bases are shared with TRBD2. Unmatched junction bases numbered 9, after V lost 4 bases and J lost 3 bases. Looked up from germline, CDR1 is MGHRA and CDR2 is YSYEKL. The CDR3 is made up of 16 amino acids. CDR3 in amino acids: CASSRRGLAAKETQYF. CDR3 nucleotides: TGCGCCAGCAGCCGACGGGGACTAGCAGCTAAAGAGACCCAGTACTTC.

This clonotype was counted a few times. V gene TRBV30 combines with J gene TRBJ2-7; tentatively, D is TRBD1 (6 bases). The V and J ends lost 3 bases and 3 bases respectively, with 21 bases between them. The CDR3 runs 16 residues. The V gene's germline CDR1 is GTSNPN and CDR2 SVGIG (reference sequence). As DNA, the CDR3 is TGTGCCTGGAGGGGGCGATGGGGGACATCCTACTACGAGCAGTACTTC. Residues: CAWRGRWGTSYYEQYF.

This clonotype came up a few times. The chain is built from TRBV11-1 and TRBJ2-1; D ambiguous. The V end lost 1 base, the J end lost 0 bases, and 16 bases lay between the germline ends. Germline lookup yields CDR1 SGHAT and CDR2 FQDESV (reference sequence). The CDR3 has 18 residues. CDR3 in amino acids: CASSLGDVVRISYNEQFF. The CDR3 bases are TGTGCCAGCAGCTTAGGAGACGTCGTGCGGATCTCCTACAATGAGCAGTTCTTC.

Turning to this clonotype: The CDR3 carries no conserved terminal phenylalanine or tryptophan, so it likely arises from a read error. The DNA is omitted, as the CDR3 cannot be located on it reliably, and the CDR3 follows TCRdb's listing. This sequence joins TRBV15 and TRBJ1-3. The germline gives CDR1 LNHNV, CDR2 YYDKDF (reference sequence). Both ends counted, the CDR3 spans 12 residues. The CDR3 sequence is CATSRDYSQINY.

This rearrangement joins TRBV7-2 to TRBJ1-6; D remains unclear. The CDR3 sequence is 13 residues long. Per germline, CDR1 SGHTA and CDR2 FQGNSA. With 7 bases removed from V and 9 bases from J, the gap between germline ends came to 13 bases. The chain's CDR3 is CASTLNGGSPLHF. DNA for the CDR3: TGTGCCAGCACCCTTAATGGTGGTTCACCCCTCCACTTT.

With regard to this clonotype: The conserved closing phenylalanine or tryptophan is absent in this CDR3, likely reflecting a read error. The chain joins TRBV9 to TRBJ2-5; weak D call: TRBD1 (5 bases). The CDR3 loop spans 15 amino acids. V was clipped by 4 bases and J by 4 bases, with 17 bases between them. Germline V gene lookup returns CDR1 SGDLS and CDR2 YYNGEE. This CDR3 reads CASSTPDTTGETQYL. For the CDR3, the DNA is TGTGCCAGCAGCACGCCGGACACAACGGGAGAGACCCAGTACCTC.

The chain has TRBV5-1 and TRBJ2-7; D is uncertain. This CDR3 region has 17 residues. Germline CDR1 reads SGHRS; CDR2 reads YFSETQ. The V end lost 0 bases, the J end lost 0 bases, and 16 bases lay between the germline ends. In DNA form, the CDR3 reads TGCGCCAGCAGCTTGGCGTGGACGGTGTCGCCCTCCTACGAGCAGTACTTC. It encodes CASSLAWTVSPSYEQYF.

This clonotype was recorded once. This sequence may be a read error, since a much larger clone differs from it by one base. The chain uses TRBV19 and TRBJ2-2; 10 bases match TRBD1. CDR3 length equals 16 residues. CDR1 and CDR2 (germline): LNHDA, SQIVND (reference sequence). CDR3 sequence reads: CASSIRGQGNTGKLFF. CDR3 nucleotides: TGTGCCAGTAGTATCCGGGGACAGGGGAACACCGGGAAGCTGTTTTTT. Drawing the rest from reference TRBV19 and TRBJ2-2, the complete variable domain is DGGITQSPKYLFRKEGQNVTLSCEQNLNHDAMYWYRQDPGQGLRLIYYSQIVNDFQKGDIAEGYSVSREKKESFPLTVTSAQKNPTAFYLCASSIRGQGNTGKLFFGEGSRLTVL.

This clonotype showed up many times. The chain joins TRBV7-2 to TRBJ1-5; TRBD1 matches at 8 bases. Unmatched junction bases numbered 9, after V lost 5 bases and J lost 6 bases. This CDR3 contains 15 residues. Germline V gene sequence: CDR1 SGHTA, CDR2 FQGNSA. The DNA for the CDR3 is TGTGCCAGCAGCGCCGGGCAGGGGGCTTTTCAGCCCCAGCATTTT. It encodes CASSAGQGAFQPQHF.

This CDR3 reads CASSFSASNYGYTF. The CDR3 nucleotides are TGTGCCAGCAGCTTTTCAGCCTCTAACTATGGCTACACCTTC. The chain combines TRBV7-8 with TRBJ1-2; unclear D gene. The CDR3 sequence is 14 residues long. The germline V gene encodes CDR1 SGHVS and CDR2 FQNEAQ. V was trimmed by 3 bases and J by 0 bases, leaving 8 bases between them.

This clonotype was counted ten times or more. CDR3 coding DNA: TGTGCCAGCAAGACAGGAAGGTCAGGCTACACCTTC. It encodes CASKTGRSGYTF. The V gene is TRBV12-3 or TRBV12-4, the J gene TRBJ1-2; TRBD1 is a possible D gene (6 bases). CDR3 size: 12 residues. The germline V and J ends were trimmed by 7 bases and 8 bases, with 14 bases remaining between them.

The chain uses TRBV27 and TRBJ1-2, with 9 bases matching TRBD1. Trimming removed 5 bases from V and 7 bases from J; junction bases left unmatched: 14. CDR1 is MNHEY, CDR2 SMNVEV, per germline (reference sequence). This CDR3 comprises 16 residues. The DNA for the CDR3 is TGTGCCAGCAGTCAAACGTATCTCGGGACAGGGATTGGCTACACCTTC. Amino acids: CASSQTYLGTGIGYTF.

This clonotype was detected ten times or more. This sequence joins TRBV6-1 and TRBJ1-1, with TRBD1 identical over 8 bases. From germline, CDR1 is MNHNS and CDR2 SASEGT. Trimming at V came to 6 bases and at J to 7 bases, leaving 16 bases not matched to a gene. The CDR3 runs 16 residues. CDR3 amino acids: CASRPTMIGQGYEAFF. In DNA, the CDR3 is TGTGCCAGCAGACCTACTATGATAGGACAGGGATATGAAGCTTTCTTT.